This is a list of T cell receptor beta chains from one sample in a study of OX40 agonist ivuxolimab in advanced cancers. Generated by immunoSEQ multiplex PCR, the TCRdb table keeps only in-frame clones and is missing some. The sample holds approximately 61,000 clones, about 85% seen once. The sample in question was CD4+ or CD8+ T cells sorted from blood, obtained in a trial of the OX40 agonist ivuxolimab. All receptors come from an adult with an advanced solid tumor such as melanoma, head and neck, liver or kidney cancer. CDR3s include the opening cysteine and the closing phenylalanine or tryptophan. The D gene is left open where the match is weak. The listing skips clone size in some rows; elsewhere it reads once, few, many or a size class.

D | J | size | V | DNA | CDR3
TRBD1 | TRBJ2-1 | once | TRBV5-4 | TGTGCCAGCAGCCCCCCTCCGGGACAGGGGGGCAATGAGCAGTTCTTC | CASSPPPGQGGNEQFF
- | TRBJ1-4 | once | TRBV15 | TGTGCCACCACCCGGGGGGGACAAGCTAATGAAAAACTGTTTTTT | CATTRGGQANEKLFF
TRBD1 | TRBJ1-4 | once | TRBV7-9 | TGTGCCAGCAGCTTAGGACAGGGGACGGAAGGTGAAAAACTGTTTTTT | CASSLGQGTEGEKLFF
- | TRBJ2-5 | - | TRBV7-3 | TGTGCCAGCAGCGGGGGGGCCGGAGAGACCCAGTACTTC | CASSGGAGETQYF
- | TRBJ1-4 | - | TRBV19 | TGTGCCAGTACCCAAATCGGGGGCCTAGGGCGTGAAAAACTGTTTTTT | CASTQIGGLGREKLFF
- | TRBJ1-5 | - | TRBV19 | TGTGCCAGTAACCAAGGGGGAGTGGGCAATCAGCCCCAGCATTTT | CASNQGGVGNQPQHF
- | TRBJ2-7 | - | TRBV29-1 | TGCAGCGCTGAGCGGACACCGGACTCCGAGCAGTACTTC | CSAERTPDSEQYF
TRBD1 | TRBJ2-7 | - | TRBV19 | TGTGCCAGTACTCCGACAGGGGGCGACGAGCAGTACTTC | CASTPTGGDEQYF
TRBD2 | TRBJ2-1 | - | TRBV7-9 | TGTGCCAGCAGTTCTAGCGGGGGGGCGAGCAATGAGCAGTTCTTC | CASSSSGGASNEQFF
TRBD2 | TRBJ2-3 | - | TRBV7-3 | TGTGCCAGCAGCTTAACGCCTAGCGGGGCCCCTAGCACAGATACGCAGTATTTT | CASSLTPSGAPSTDTQYF
TRBD2 | TRBJ2-1 | - | TRBV7-2 | TGTGCCAGCAGCTCCGTTACTAGCGGAAACAATGAGCAGTTCTTC | CASSSVTSGNNEQFF
TRBD2 | TRBJ2-1 | - | TRBV18 | TGTGCCAGCTCACCAAGGACTAGCCCCTACAATGAGCAGTTCTTC | CASSPRTSPYNEQFF
TRBD1 | TRBJ2-7 | - | TRBV11-2 | TGTGCCAGCAGCCCACGACAGGGGTGGGACGAGCAGTACTTC | CASSPRQGWDEQYF
TRBD2 | TRBJ2-1 | - | TRBV7-9 | TGTGCCAGCAGCCCCCAGCGGGGGGGCCAGTCGAGGGAGCAGTTCTTC | CASSPQRGGQSREQFF
TRBD2 | TRBJ2-1 | - | TRBV2 | TGTGCCAGCAGCATAGCGGGGGCTACTAACAATGAGCAGTTCTTC | CASSIAGATNNEQFF
TRBD2 | TRBJ2-7 | - | TRBV27 | TGTGCCAGCAGTTGGTCTAGCGGGGGCTCCTACGAGCAGTACTTC | CASSWSSGGSYEQYF
- | TRBJ2-2 | once | TRBV6-6 | TGTGCCGCCCGCACGGCAGGGGACACCGGGGAGCTGTTTTTT | CAARTAGDTGELFF
- | TRBJ1-1 | - | TRBV5-5 | TGTGCCAGCAGCTTGACGATTTCCGGGTTCGCTGAAGCTTTCTTT | CASSLTISGFAEAFF
TRBD2 | TRBJ2-3 | - | TRBV7-6 | TGTGCCAGCAGCTCAAAGGCCCTGAGACTAGCGGGAAACACAGATACGCAGTATTTT | CASSSKALRLAGNTDTQYF
- | TRBJ2-7 | - | TRBV5-1 | TGCGCCAGCAGCTTCGGCAGGCCCCCCTACGAGCAGTACTTC | CASSFGRPPYEQYF
- | TRBJ1-2 | - | TRBV6-5 | TGTGCCAGCAGTTACCGAGGGGGAGGCTACACCTTC | CASSYRGGGYTF
TRBD2 | TRBJ2-1 | - | TRBV6-4 | TGTGCCAGCAGTGTGGCTAGCGGGGGGTTCGGTGAGCAGTTCTTC | CASSVASGGFGEQFF
TRBD2 | TRBJ2-5 | - | TRBV7-9 | TGTGCCAGCAGCCGAGGGACTAGCGGGGGTGAGACCCAGTACTTC | CASSRGTSGGETQYF
- | TRBJ1-1 | - | TRBV27 | TGTGCCAGCAGTGCCCCGGGGGATTTCACTGAAGCTTTCTTT | CASSAPGDFTEAFF
- | TRBJ2-2 | - | TRBV5-4 | TGTGCCAGCAGCACCCTAGCTTTTGGGGAGCTGTTTTTT | CASSTLAFGELFF
- | TRBJ2-5 | once | TRBV7-2 | TGTGCCAGCAGCTTAGGACGGTCGGAGACCCAGTACTTC | CASSLGRSETQYF
- | TRBJ1-2 | - | TRBV5-6 | TGTGCCAGCAGCTTGGGCTCAGGCAGCGGGCTCTATGGCTACACCTTC | CASSLGSGSGLYGYTF
- | TRBJ1-4 | - | TRBV5-1 | TGCGCCAGCAGCTTGACCGGGCCTGGAGGTAAAAAACTGTTTTTT | CASSLTGPGGKKLFF
- | TRBJ2-6 | - | TRBV30 | TGTGCCTGGAGGGACAGAACCAACGTCCTGACTTTC | CAWRDRTNVLTF
- | TRBJ1-5 | - | TRBV11-2 | TGTGCCAGCAGCTTAAGAACAGATCAGCCCCAGCATTTT | CASSLRTDQPQHF
TRBD2 | TRBJ2-2 | - | TRBV10-3 | TGTGCCATCAGTCTAGCGGGGGGTAAAACCGGGGAGCTGTTTTTT | CAISLAGGKTGELFF
- | TRBJ2-7 | - | TRBV7-9 | TGTGCCAGCAGCTTAGTCGGTGGGTACGAGCAGTACTTC | CASSLVGGYEQYF
- | TRBJ1-1 | once | TRBV6-1 | TGTGCCAGCAGTGAAATGGAGAGGGGAAAGACTGAAGCTTTCTTT | CASSEMERGKTEAFF
- | TRBJ2-7 | - | TRBV2 | TGTGCCAGCAGTGAAGCCCAAGCGGCCTCCTACGAGCAGTACTTC | CASSEAQAASYEQYF
- | TRBJ2-4 | - | TRBV11-2 | TGTGCCAGCAGATCAACTAGAAACATTCAGTACTTC | CASRSTRNIQYF
TRBD1 | TRBJ1-1 | - | TRBV5-1 | TGCGCCAGCAGCTTGCGACAGGGGGCGGGCACTGAAGCTTTCTTT | CASSLRQGAGTEAFF
- | TRBJ2-3 | - | TRBV9 | TGTGCCAGCAGCGTATCGGCAGGGAGGTACACAGATACGCAGTATTTT | CASSVSAGRYTDTQYF
- | TRBJ1-2 | - | TRBV4-3 | TGCGCCAGCAGCCAAGATCGGGACTATGGCTACACCTTC | CASSQDRDYGYTF
TRBD1 | TRBJ1-2 | - | TRBV27 | TGTGCCAGCAGTCGCGGGACAGGGGGAATTGCTACTGGTGGCTACACCTTC | CASSRGTGGIATGGYTF
TRBD1 | TRBJ1-1 | - | TRBV30 | TGTGCCTGGAGCGCCCGGGACAGGGGAGCTTTCTTT | CAWSARDRGAFF
- | TRBJ2-7 | - | TRBV5-6 | TGTGCCAGCAGCTTGTTAAGGGCCGGGCACTACGAGCAGTACTTC | CASSLLRAGHYEQYF
TRBD1 | TRBJ1-5 | - | TRBV4-1 | TGCGCCAGCAGCCAGCCGGACAGGGGTCAGCCCCAGCATTTT | CASSQPDRGQPQHF
- | TRBJ1-1 | once | TRBV6-6 | TGTGCCAGCAGGGCGAGGCAGGTGAACACTGAAGCTTTCTTT | CASRARQVNTEAFF
TRBD1 | TRBJ1-1 | - | TRBV6-1 | TGTGCCAGCAATCAGGGGGCGAACACTGAAGCTTTCTTT | CASNQGANTEAFF
TRBD1 | TRBJ1-1 | - | TRBV5-1 | TGCGCCAGCAGGTCAGGGGGCAAGGGCACTGAAGCTTTCTTT | CASRSGGKGTEAFF
- | TRBJ1-2 | - | TRBV19 | TGTGCCAGTAGTACGGAAGGGGCGCTTGGCGGCTACACCTTC | CASSTEGALGGYTF
- | TRBJ2-3 | - | TRBV5-4 | TGTGCCAGCAGCTTGGGAGGAGGGAGCACAGATACGCAGTATTTT | CASSLGGGSTDTQYF
- | TRBJ1-1 | - | TRBV5-4 | TGTGCCAGCAGCACTGGGACCGTGAACACTGAAGCTTTCTTT | CASSTGTVNTEAFF
TRBD1 | TRBJ1-1 | - | TRBV7-2 | TGTGCCAGCAGCTTTAACAGGGGGGGCGAAGCTTTCTTT | CASSFNRGGEAFF